A selection of T cell receptor beta chains follows, all from one sample in a study of blood T cell repertoires in COVID-19. The method was immunoSEQ multiplex PCR; TCRdb's version includes in-frame clones alone and lacks a portion of them. The sample has some 240,000 clones; approximately 86% are singletons. Sample: peripheral blood. The receptor source for this set is a man in his 60s who had recovered from COVID-19. Each CDR3 is given with its conserved first and last residue. The order of the fields is CDR3 length, J gene, V gene, clone size, D gene, CDR3 DNA, CDR3 protein. The D gene is left open where the match is weak. Rows may omit the clone size; those that give it use once, few, many or a size class.

CDR3 length: 15
J gene: TRBJ1-1
V gene: TRBV28
clone size: .
D gene: TRBD1
CDR3 DNA: TGTGCCAGCAGCCCGGGGCAGGGGGCATACACTGAAGCTTTCTTT
CDR3 protein: CASSPGQGAYTEAFF

CDR3 length: 14
J gene: TRBJ2-2
V gene: TRBV7-2
clone size: .
D gene: .
CDR3 DNA: TGTGCCAGCACCCCTGTAGCGAACACCGGGGAGCTGTTTTTT
CDR3 protein: CASTPVANTGELFF

CDR3 length: 20
J gene: TRBJ2-3
V gene: TRBV12-5
clone size: .
D gene: TRBD2
CDR3 DNA: TGTGCTAGTGGTCCCCGCAGGACTAGCGGGGGGTCAACTAGCACAGATACGCAGTATTTT
CDR3 protein: CASGPRRTSGGSTSTDTQYF

CDR3 length: 13
J gene: TRBJ1-2
V gene: TRBV5-1
clone size: once
D gene: .
CDR3 DNA: TGCGCCAGCAGCCGGAGAGAGGGATATGGCTACACCTTC
CDR3 protein: CASSRREGYGYTF

CDR3 length: 14
J gene: TRBJ1-2
V gene: TRBV5-1
clone size: few
D gene: .
CDR3 DNA: TGCGCCAGCATGGTCGGGGTAGGAAACTATGGCTACACCTTC
CDR3 protein: CASMVGVGNYGYTF

CDR3 length: 15
J gene: TRBJ2-7
V gene: TRBV5-6
clone size: .
D gene: TRBD2
CDR3 DNA: TGTGCCAGCAGCCGGGACTACCGATCTGCCTACGAGCAGTACTTC
CDR3 protein: CASSRDYRSAYEQYF

CDR3 length: 13
J gene: TRBJ2-2
V gene: TRBV6-5
clone size: .
D gene: .
CDR3 DNA: TGTGCCAGCACCTACCGGGGTACCGGGGAGCTGTTTTTT
CDR3 protein: CASTYRGTGELFF

CDR3 length: 18
J gene: TRBJ2-1
V gene: TRBV21-1
clone size: .
D gene: .
CDR3 DNA: TGTGCCAGCCCCTCCCCGCCTAGCGGGGGGCTAGAGGAAGGTGAGCAGTTCTTC
CDR3 protein: CASPSPPSGGLEEGEQFF

CDR3 length: 14
J gene: TRBJ2-7
V gene: TRBV18
clone size: .
D gene: .
CDR3 DNA: TGTGCCAGCTCCCCCCCGGGAAGAACCTACGAGCAGTACTTC
CDR3 protein: CASSPPGRTYEQYF

CDR3 length: 13
J gene: TRBJ1-1
V gene: TRBV10-3
clone size: .
D gene: TRBD1
CDR3 DNA: TGTGCCATCAGCTACAGGGGGGACACTGAAGCTTTCTTT
CDR3 protein: CAISYRGDTEAFF

CDR3 length: 15
J gene: TRBJ2-7
V gene: TRBV6-5
clone size: .
D gene: TRBD1
CDR3 DNA: TGTGCCAGCAACCCCTTGACAGGGCCGGTTACGAAGCAGTACTTC
CDR3 protein: CASNPLTGPVTKQYF

CDR3 length: 15
J gene: TRBJ1-1
V gene: TRBV28
clone size: few
D gene: .
CDR3 DNA: TGTGCCAGCAGACCCACCCAGACAGAGTCCACTGAAGCTTTCTTT
CDR3 protein: CASRPTQTESTEAFF

CDR3 length: 15
J gene: TRBJ1-2
V gene: TRBV5-4
clone size: .
D gene: .
CDR3 DNA: TGTGCCAGCAGCCGAGTTGACAGTTATACGTTTGGCTACACCTTC
CDR3 protein: CASSRVDSYTFGYTF

CDR3 length: 13
J gene: TRBJ1-1
V gene: TRBV29-1
clone size: .
D gene: TRBD1
CDR3 DNA: TGCAGCGTTTCCCGACAGGGTGGGACTGAAGCTTTCTTT
CDR3 protein: CSVSRQGGTEAFF

CDR3 length: 15
J gene: TRBJ1-6
V gene: TRBV7-2
clone size: once
D gene: .
CDR3 DNA: TGTGCCAGCAACCAAGGAGTCGGATATAATTCACCCCTCCACTTT
CDR3 protein: CASNQGVGYNSPLHF

CDR3 length: 14
J gene: TRBJ2-3
V gene: TRBV30
clone size: .
D gene: TRBD2
CDR3 DNA: TGTGCCTGGGCCGGGACTAGTGTCACAGATACGCAGTATTTT
CDR3 protein: CAWAGTSVTDTQYF

CDR3 length: 14
J gene: TRBJ1-3
V gene: TRBV6-5
clone size: .
D gene: TRBD1
CDR3 DNA: TGTGCCAGCAGTACCCGACAGGGGGTAGACACCATATATTTT
CDR3 protein: CASSTRQGVDTIYF

CDR3 length: 16
J gene: TRBJ1-2
V gene: TRBV6-5
clone size: .
D gene: TRBD1
CDR3 DNA: TGTGCCAGCAGTTACTCGACTGGGGACAGCCCGTATGGCTACACCTTC
CDR3 protein: CASSYSTGDSPYGYTF

CDR3 length: 14
J gene: TRBJ2-7
V gene: TRBV3-1/TRBV3-2
clone size: .
D gene: .
CDR3 DNA: TGTGCCAGCAGGTTCTCCTTTACTAGTCTCGAGCAGTACTTC
CDR3 protein: CASRFSFTSLEQYF

CDR3 length: 11
J gene: TRBJ1-2
V gene: TRBV5-5
clone size: .
D gene: .
CDR3 DNA: TGTGCCAGCAGCTTGTTGCAGGGTAACACCTTC
CDR3 protein: CASSLLQGNTF

CDR3 length: 16
J gene: TRBJ2-1
V gene: TRBV19
clone size: .
D gene: .
CDR3 DNA: TGTGCCAGTACTTCACCCGGGACACACTCCTACAATGAGCAGTTCTTC
CDR3 protein: CASTSPGTHSYNEQFF

CDR3 length: 14
J gene: TRBJ1-5
V gene: TRBV2
clone size: .
D gene: TRBD1
CDR3 DNA: TGTGCCAGCAGTTTACAGGGGCAATGGGGGCCCCAGCATTTT
CDR3 protein: CASSLQGQWGPQHF

CDR3 length: 15
J gene: TRBJ1-1
V gene: TRBV7-9
clone size: .
D gene: TRBD1
CDR3 DNA: TGTGCCAGCAGCTTATGGGACAGCGGGAACACTGAAGCTTTCTTT
CDR3 protein: CASSLWDSGNTEAFF

CDR3 length: 15
J gene: TRBJ1-1
V gene: TRBV19
clone size: few
D gene: .
CDR3 DNA: TGTGCCAGTAGTCCCCGACAGAGGATGAACACTGAAGCTTTCTTT
CDR3 protein: CASSPRQRMNTEAFF

CDR3 length: 16
J gene: TRBJ1-4
V gene: TRBV19
clone size: .
D gene: .
CDR3 DNA: TGTGCCAGTAGCCCGGGACTCCTTGCAACTAATGAAAAACTGTTTTTT
CDR3 protein: CASSPGLLATNEKLFF

CDR3 length: 14
J gene: TRBJ2-3
V gene: TRBV3-1/TRBV3-2
clone size: .
D gene: TRBD2
CDR3 DNA: TGTGCCAGCAGCCAAGATAACGGGGGGACTAGCGTGTATTTT
CDR3 protein: CASSQDNGGTSVYF

CDR3 length: 17
J gene: TRBJ1-2
V gene: TRBV19
clone size: .
D gene: TRBD1
CDR3 DNA: TGTGCCAGTAGTATATTTCCCCGGGACAGGGGGTTCCATGGCTACACCTTC
CDR3 protein: CASSIFPRDRGFHGYTF

CDR3 length: 19
J gene: TRBJ2-6
V gene: TRBV5-1
clone size: .
D gene: TRBD1
CDR3 DNA: TGCGCCAGCAGCTTGGGCCGAACAGGGGTAGGATCTGGGGCCAACGTCCTGACTTTC
CDR3 protein: CASSLGRTGVGSGANVLTF

CDR3 length: 13
J gene: TRBJ2-1
V gene: TRBV7-8
clone size: .
D gene: TRBD2
CDR3 DNA: TGTGCCAGCAGCCCCGGGCGGGGGGATGAGCAGTTCTTC
CDR3 protein: CASSPGRGDEQFF

CDR3 length: 14
J gene: TRBJ1-4
V gene: TRBV4-1
clone size: .
D gene: .
CDR3 DNA: TGCGCCAGCAGCCATATATTAACTAATGAAAAACTGTTTTTT
CDR3 protein: CASSHILTNEKLFF

CDR3 length: 15
J gene: TRBJ2-3
V gene: TRBV7-6
clone size: .
D gene: .
CDR3 DNA: TGTGCCAGCAGCTTAGCCGACAGCGACACAGATACGCAGTATTTT
CDR3 protein: CASSLADSDTDTQYF

CDR3 length: 15
J gene: TRBJ1-2
V gene: TRBV4-1
clone size: .
D gene: TRBD1
CDR3 DNA: TGCGCCAGCAGCCAGGCACCGACAGGGAGGCGTGGCTACACCTTC
CDR3 protein: CASSQAPTGRRGYTF

CDR3 length: 15
J gene: TRBJ2-2
V gene: TRBV28
clone size: once
D gene: TRBD1
CDR3 DNA: TGTGCCAGCAGTAAGCAGGGGGCGCTTCACGGGGAGCTGTTTTTT
CDR3 protein: CASSKQGALHGELFF

CDR3 length: 14
J gene: TRBJ1-6
V gene: TRBV6-5
clone size: .
D gene: .
CDR3 DNA: TGTGCCAGCAGTTACGAACAGGGAACTTCACCCCTCCACTTT
CDR3 protein: CASSYEQGTSPLHF

CDR3 length: 15
J gene: TRBJ1-5
V gene: TRBV30
clone size: .
D gene: TRBD1
CDR3 DNA: TGTGCCTGGAGTGCCGGGACAGAATTCAATCAGCCCCAGCATTTT
CDR3 protein: CAWSAGTEFNQPQHF

CDR3 length: 14
J gene: TRBJ1-6
V gene: TRBV30
clone size: .
D gene: TRBD1
CDR3 DNA: TGTGCCGGAAAGACCGGGACAGCGAATTCACCCCTCCACTTT
CDR3 protein: CAGKTGTANSPLHF

CDR3 length: 15
J gene: TRBJ2-7
V gene: TRBV6-5
clone size: .
D gene: TRBD1
CDR3 DNA: TGTGCCAGCAGTTACCGGGACAGGGGGACGTACGAGCAGTACTTC
CDR3 protein: CASSYRDRGTYEQYF

CDR3 length: 13
J gene: TRBJ1-2
V gene: TRBV7-2
clone size: .
D gene: .
CDR3 DNA: TGTGCCAGCAGTCTCGCAAGGGGTGGAATAAGGACCTTC
CDR3 protein: CASSLARGGIRTF

CDR3 length: 15
J gene: TRBJ1-4
V gene: TRBV6-1
clone size: .
D gene: TRBD1
CDR3 DNA: TGTGCCAGCAGTGACAGGGGGGCAACTAATGAAAAACTGTTTTTT
CDR3 protein: CASSDRGATNEKLFF

CDR3 length: 14
J gene: TRBJ1-5
V gene: TRBV6-5
clone size: once
D gene: .
CDR3 DNA: TGTGCCAGCGAGGGACAAACGAGCAATCAGCCCCAGCATTTT
CDR3 protein: CASEGQTSNQPQHF

CDR3 length: 12
J gene: TRBJ2-5
V gene: TRBV11-2
clone size: few
D gene: .
CDR3 DNA: TGTGCCAGCAGCTTACTAGGAGAGACCCAGTACTTC
CDR3 protein: CASSLLGETQYF

CDR3 length: 13
J gene: TRBJ2-7
V gene: TRBV5-1
clone size: .
D gene: .
CDR3 DNA: TGCGCCAGCAGCCTGGACACATTCTACGAGCAGTACTTC
CDR3 protein: CASSLDTFYEQYF